Listed below are T cell receptor beta chains from one sample, sequenced in a study of control samples from healthy donors and cancer patients. Method: immunoSEQ multiplex PCR; TCRdb's copy keeps in-frame clones and lacks some. Among 150,000 or so clones listed, 80% to 95% were seen once. The material sequenced was blood. The source of these receptors is a man between 18 and 29 years old in good health. The CDR3 runs from the conserved cysteine through the conserved F or W. The D gene is left open where the match is weak. The listing skips clone size in some rows; elsewhere it reads once, few, many or a size class.

>TRBV5-1|.|.|TRBJ1-1
TGCGCCAGCAGCTTGGGACCCGAACAGAACACTGAAGCTTTCTTT
CASSLGPEQNTEAFF
>TRBV4-3|few|.|TRBJ2-3
TGCGCCAGCAGCCAGCCCGCAGCCGGGGGTAGAGGGACAGATACGCAGTATTTT
CASSQPAAGGRGTDTQYF
>TRBV4-1|.|.|TRBJ1-2
TGCGCCAGCAGCCAAGAGACGTATGGCTACACCTTC
CASSQETYGYTF
>TRBV9|few|.|TRBJ2-7
TGTGCCAGCAGCGTCGGACTGGAGCCCTCCTACGAGCAGTACTTC
CASSVGLEPSYEQYF
>TRBV7-9|.|.|TRBJ2-2
TGTGCCAGCAGCACCCTGAGTACCCTCCAGGGGCGCCTGGACACCGGGGAGCTGTTTTTT
CASSTLSTLQGRLDTGELFF
>TRBV27|.|.|TRBJ1-1
TGTGCCAGCAGGAAAGGACGGAACACTGAAGCTTTCTTT
CASRKGRNTEAFF
>TRBV30|.|.|TRBJ1-3
TGTGCCCGGGGGAGGACAGCCGGAAACACCATATATTTT
CARGRTAGNTIYF
>TRBV4-2|.|.|TRBJ1-3
TGTGCCAGCAGCCACGAATTAAGGGCCAGGAGGCACTCTGGAAACACCATATATTTT
CASSHELRARRHSGNTIYF
>TRBV28|.|.|TRBJ1-1
TGTGCCAGCAGTTTAGAGGCAGGGAACATGAACACTGAAGCTTTCTTT
CASSLEAGNMNTEAFF
>TRBV28|.|.|TRBJ2-7
TGTGCCAGCACCATCGACCGGGAGCCCTACGAGCAGTACTTC
CASTIDREPYEQYF
>TRBV4-2|once|TRBD2|TRBJ2-7
TGTGCCAGCAGCAGGGACCGGGGGGGGGACTACGAGCAGTACTTC
CASSRDRGGDYEQYF
>TRBV23-1|.|.|TRBJ1-2
TGCGCCAGCAGTCGAGAATACCAGAGCTATGGCTACACCTTC
CASSREYQSYGYTF
>TRBV19|once|.|TRBJ2-1
TGTGCCAGTAGTATCGAGTCTCGGGCCAATGAGCAGTTCTTC
CASSIESRANEQFF
>TRBV15|.|TRBD1|TRBJ2-1
TGTGCCACCAGCTTGGGCTGGGGGACAGAATACAATGAGCAGTTCTTC
CATSLGWGTEYNEQFF
>TRBV2|.|.|TRBJ1-5
TGTGCCAGCAGTCAAGGTCAGCCCCAGCATTTT
CASSQGQPQHF
>TRBV10-3|.|.|TRBJ1-2
TGTGCCATCAGTGACCCGAGGGGATTGGCGAAATACTATGGCTACACCTTC
CAISDPRGLAKYYGYTF
>TRBV19|once|.|TRBJ2-7
TGTGCCAGCCGATCAAGGGGGTCCTACGAGCAGTACTTC
CASRSRGSYEQYF
>TRBV3-1/TRBV3-2|.|.|TRBJ2-6
TGTGCCAGCAGCCAAGTCTGGGGTTCTGGGGCCAACGTCCTGACTTTC
CASSQVWGSGANVLTF
>TRBV6-1|once|TRBD1|TRBJ2-7
TGTGCCAGCAGTGAAGGAAGGGCGCAGGGGGCCTACGAGCAGTACTTC
CASSEGRAQGAYEQYF
>TRBV4-3|once|.|TRBJ2-3
TGCGCCAGCAGCCCCACACGAGCTCTTCCAGGGGATACGCAGTATTTT
CASSPTRALPGDTQYF
>TRBV19|.|.|TRBJ2-1
TGTGCCAGTAGTATAGTCCCAGGTGCGTACAATGAGCAGTTCTTC
CASSIVPGAYNEQFF
>TRBV7-6|.|.|TRBJ2-3
TGTGCCAGCAGGATCGGACAGACAAGCACAGATACGCAGTATTTT
CASRIGQTSTDTQYF
>TRBV24-1|once|.|TRBJ2-4
TGTGCCACCAGTGATTTGTTCGGACAGCTCCCGCGGCAAAACATTCAGTACTTC
CATSDLFGQLPRQNIQYF
>TRBV18|.|.|TRBJ2-5
TGTGCCAGCTCACCAGCCAGGGCCGAAGCCCAGTACTTC
CASSPARAEAQYF
>TRBV9|.|.|TRBJ2-7
TGTGCCAGCTCCGGGAACTCCTACGAGCAGTACTTC
CASSGNSYEQYF
>TRBV11-2|.|TRBD1|TRBJ1-3
TGTGCCAGCAGCTTTAGGGGACAGGCTGGAAACACCATATATTTT
CASSFRGQAGNTIYF
>TRBV7-9|.|.|TRBJ1-2
TGTGCCAGCAGCTTGGCGAGGGAGGTGCCCAGCGGCTACACCTTC
CASSLAREVPSGYTF
>TRBV13|.|.|TRBJ1-1
TGTGCCAGCAGCTCTGAACAGGGAATGGATGCTTTCTTT
CASSSEQGMDAFF
>TRBV2|.|.|TRBJ2-6
TGTGCCAGCAGTGGGAACCGGGACTCGGCTGGCTCTGGGGCCAACGTCCTGACTTTC
CASSGNRDSAGSGANVLTF
>TRBV7-9|.|.|TRBJ1-5
TGTGCCAGCAGCTTTCAGGGGAACAATCAGCCCCAGCATTTT
CASSFQGNNQPQHF
>TRBV15|.|.|TRBJ1-4
TGTGCCACCAGCAGAGGTGGGGCGACTAATGAAAAACTGTTTTTT
CATSRGGATNEKLFF
>TRBV5-1|.|TRBD2|TRBJ2-7
TGCGCCAGCAGCCCTAGCGGGGGGCACTACGAGCAGTACTTC
CASSPSGGHYEQYF
>TRBV10-3|.|.|TRBJ2-7
TGTGCCATCAGTGAGTCTTATAGGTCGGGTCACGAGCAGTACTTC
CAISESYRSGHEQYF
>TRBV7-9|.|.|TRBJ2-7
TGTGCCAGCAGCAGGGGGACGGGTGCCTACGAGCAGTACTTC
CASSRGTGAYEQYF
>TRBV20-1|.|.|TRBJ2-7
TGCAGTGCTAGTTCCGGTCTTGACTACGAGCAGTACTTC
CSASSGLDYEQYF
>TRBV19|.|.|TRBJ1-2
TGTGCCAGTAGTATCTTCTCCCGGGGTTATGGCTACACCTTC
CASSIFSRGYGYTF
>TRBV6-2/TRBV6-3|.|.|TRBJ2-7
TGTGCCAGCAGTTACTCGGACAGCTCCTACGAGCAGTACTTC
CASSYSDSSYEQYF
>TRBV7-7|few|.|TRBJ2-7
TGTGCTAGCAGCTGGGACACCGTGGGCGAGCAGTACTTC
CASSWDTVGEQYF
>TRBV28|.|.|TRBJ1-1
TGTGCCAGCAGTCCTTGGGACGGGAACACTGAAGCTTTCTTT
CASSPWDGNTEAFF
>TRBV7-7|.|TRBD1|TRBJ2-3
TGTGCTAGCAGCTTGAGCTGGACAGGGGGCGTAGATACGCAGTATTTT
CASSLSWTGGVDTQYF
>TRBV5-6|.|.|TRBJ1-2
TGTGCCAGCAGCTTGGGGGGTGGCTACACCTTC
CASSLGGGYTF
>TRBV13|.|.|TRBJ2-3
TGTGCCAGCATGATGGGAGTTACAGATACGCAGTATTTT
CASMMGVTDTQYF
>TRBV19|.|.|TRBJ1-6
TGTGCCAGTAGTATAGATACAGGGTATAATTCACCCCTCCACTTT
CASSIDTGYNSPLHF
>TRBV11-1|.|.|TRBJ2-1
TGTGCCAGCAGCTTCGAGGGGGGGTACAATGAGCAGTTCTTC
CASSFEGGYNEQFF
>TRBV11-2|.|TRBD1|TRBJ1-3
TGTGCCAGCAGCCATTCAGGGGGCCACTTACGGTTT
CASSHSGGHLRF
>TRBV24-1|.|.|TRBJ2-3
TGTGCCACCGGGGCTGGCGGCACAGATACGCAGTATTTT
CATGAGGTDTQYF
>TRBV6-6|.|.|TRBJ1-1
TGTGCCAGCAGTTACGCCCGGGACACTGAAGCTTTCTTT
CASSYARDTEAFF